The 13 T cell receptor beta chains below were found in one sample sequenced in a study of blood T cell repertoires in COVID-19. Clones were read by immunoSEQ multiplex PCR, and TCRdb kept only the in-frame ones, dropping some. The sample has some 120,000 clones; 85% are singletons. Sequencing input: peripheral blood. These receptors were collected from a man older than 75 with active or convalescent COVID-19.

This chain joins TRBV2 and TRBJ1-5; a possible D gene is TRBD1 (5 bases). Between the trimmed V and J ends, which lost 6 bases and 0 bases, there was a span of 15 bases. Germline values: CDR1 SNHLY, CDR2 FYNNEI. This CDR3 comprises 16 residues. CDR3 loop: CASRGLSMHSNQPQHF. In nucleotides, the CDR3 is TGTGCCAGCAGGGGGCTAAGCATGCATAGCAATCAGCCCCAGCATTTT.

In its sample, this clone was seen once. The same CDR3 also results from other DNA sequences found in this sample. The V and J genes are TRBV5-1 and TRBJ2-7; a possible D gene is TRBD2 (5 bases). The CDR3 covers 12 residues. Germline-derived CDR1 and CDR2 are SGHRS and YFSETQ. V lost 4 bases to trimming and J lost 4 bases, with 9 bases between them. The CDR3 reads CASSPPGYEQYF. DNA of the CDR3: TGCGCCAGCAGCCCCCCGGGGTACGAGCAGTACTTC.

The chain joins TRBV11-2 to TRBJ1-6; 8 nucleotides agree with TRBD1. The CDR3 is 14 amino acids. After removal of 4 bases from V and 7 bases from J, the junction contained 3 bases not matched to a gene. Germline assignment: CDR1 SGHAT and CDR2 FQNNGV. CDR3 amino acids: CASSWTGSNSPLHF. The CDR3 nucleotides read TGTGCCAGCAGCTGGACAGGGTCGAATTCACCCCTCCACTTT.

There are a few counts of this clone. The chain joins TRBV19 to TRBJ1-5; D uncertain. Trimming pared 6 bases from V and 0 bases from J, leaving 9 bases between. Germline CDR1 is LNHDA and CDR2 is SQIVND (reference sequence). This CDR3 contains 14 residues. CDR3 nucleotides: TGTGCCAGTAGAGGGAGCAATAGCAATCAGCCCCAGCATTTT. This encodes CASRGSNSNQPQHF.

The genes are TRBV3-1 (or the pseudogene TRBV3-2) and TRBJ1-2; D is uncertain. Germline loops: CDR1 LGHDT, CDR2 YNNKEL (reference sequence). Trimming removed 0 bases from V and 4 bases from J, with 15 bases in between. This CDR3 has 16 residues. The CDR3 loop reads CASSQDNVPRAYGYTF. The CDR3 bases are TGTGCCAGCAGCCAAGATAACGTCCCGCGGGCCTATGGCTACACCTTC.

This rearrangement joins TRBV11-2 to TRBJ2-3; D ambiguous. This CDR3 comprises 14 residues. The germline CDR1 and CDR2 sequences are SGHAT and FQNNGV. Between the trimmed V and J ends, which lost 7 bases and 0 bases, there was a span of 11 bases. The CDR3 coding sequence is TGTGCCAGCACCCCTCTGACTAGCACAGATACGCAGTATTTT. Its translation is CASTPLTSTDTQYF.

The rearrangement links TRBV5-1 to TRBJ2-3; 10 nucleotides match TRBD2. CDR3 length equals 16 residues. Looked up from germline, CDR1 is SGHRS and CDR2 is YFSETQ. V dropped 0 bases and J dropped 6; count of bases not matched to a gene: 7. CDR3 nucleotides: TGCGCCAGCAGCTTGGCCGTGGCTAGCGGGGGCGATACGCAGTATTTT. This codes for CASSLAVASGGDTQYF.

This chain joins TRBV28 and TRBJ2-3; 10 bases match TRBD2. The CDR3 is 14 residues long. V lost 5 bases and J lost 6; bases outside the gene matches: 5. Looked up from germline, CDR1 is MDHEN and CDR2 is SYDVKM. CDR3 sequence reads: CASSQKLAGDTQYF. CDR3 in DNA: TGTGCCAGCAGTCAAAAACTAGCGGGGGATACGCAGTATTTT.

The genes are TRBV4-3 and TRBJ2-7, with 7 bases fitting TRBD2. Unmatched junction bases numbered 4, after V lost 2 bases and J lost 0 bases. Germline CDR1 and CDR2: LGHNA and YSLEER. The CDR3 is 15 amino acids. DNA for the CDR3: TGCGCCAGCAGCCAAACTAGCGCCAGCTCCTACGAGCAGTACTTC. It specifies CASSQTSASSYEQYF.

The chain has TRBV29-1 and TRBJ1-5; TRBD1 is a possible D gene (5 bases). This CDR3 spans 13 amino acids. The V and J ends lost 7 bases and 4 bases respectively, with 14 bases between them. Per germline, CDR1 SQVTM and CDR2 ANQGSEA. The DNA of the CDR3 is TGCAGCGCTTTGGTTGGGGGGAATCAGCCCCAGCATTTT. This translates into CSALVGGNQPQHF.

The chain combines TRBV5-4 with TRBJ2-7; maybe TRBD1 (6 bases). V lost 3 bases, J lost 3 bases, and 13 bases lay in between. There are 14 residues in the CDR3. Germline V lookup: CDR1 SGHNT, CDR2 YYREEE (reference sequence). The CDR3 DNA reads as TGTGCCAGCAGCTCCGACAGGTTTAGCTACGAGCAGTACTTC. Translated, it gives CASSSDRFSYEQYF.

The chain couples TRBV28 to TRBJ1-4; 12 bases are shared with TRBD1. Per germline, CDR1 MDHEN and CDR2 SYDVKM. J was trimmed by 5 bases and V by 5 bases; bases with no gene match: 6. The CDR3 has 16 amino acids. This CDR3 reads CASSLGTGGGNEKLFF. CDR3 DNA sequence: TGTGCCAGCAGTCTTGGGACAGGGGGCGGCAATGAAAAACTGTTTTTT.

The V and J genes are TRBV18 and TRBJ1-5; 7 nucleotides align to TRBD1. CDR1 and CDR2 from the germline V gene are KGHSH and LQKENI. V lost 3 bases, J lost 3 bases, and 2 bases stayed unmatched. The CDR3 extends over 14 amino acids. The CDR3 is CASSPTGVNQPQHF. The CDR3 DNA reads as TGTGCCAGCTCACCCACAGGGGTCAATCAGCCCCAGCATTTT.